This T cell receptor (beta chain) was recovered during a study of T cells in Graves' hyperthyroidism and ophthalmopathy. What was amplified from RNA transcripts were TCR beta CDR3 regions. Initially, a first-round RT-PCR of the TCR CDR3 employed the HTBI primer set. TCRdb analysed the multiplex PCR reads with MiXCR anew, one entry per CDR3 protein. Of fewer than 350,000 distinct CDR3 sequences listed, about 15% are singletons. The blood specimen was taken at initial hyperthyroidism diagnosis, before any ophthalmopathy symptoms. Germline CDR1 is SGHDT and CDR2 is YYEEEE. With 2 bases removed from V and 0 bases from J, the gap between germline ends came to 12 bases. CDR3 length: 16 residues. This clonotype came up many times.

Source material: blood. This TCR came from a woman aged 50 to 65 with Graves' hyperthyroidism that later progressed to Graves' ophthalmopathy. The genes are TRBV5-6 and TRBJ2-4; possibly TRBD1 for D (6 bases). CDR3 in DNA: TGTGCCAGCAGCTTCGGACAGCAACTAGCCAAAAACATTCAGTACTTC. Its translation is CASSFGQQLAKNIQYF. Full variable domain (rest looked up from reference TRBV5-6 and TRBJ2-4): DAGVTQSPTHLIKTRGQQVTLRCSPKSGHDTVSWYQQALGQGPQFIFQYYEEEERQRGNFPDRFSGHQFPNYSSELNVNALLLGDSALYLCASSFGQQLAKNIQYFGAGTRLSVL.